This is a list of T cell receptor beta chains from one sample in a study of shared clonotypes between healthy human individuals. Clones were sequenced by immunoSEQ multiplex PCR, and TCRdb holds only the in-frame ones, with some missing. The data contain about 2,500,000 clones, 85% to 95% of them singletons. Sequencing was performed on naive CD4+ T cells sorted from blood. All receptors come from a man in his late teens or twenties in good health. CDR3s include the opening cysteine and the closing phenylalanine or tryptophan. A D gene is named only where the DNA matches it firmly. Expanded clones get a size class; other rows say once, few or many, or leave the size out.

j_gene	v_gene	abundance	d_gene	len	CDR3aa	CDR3nt
TRBJ2-5	TRBV9	.	.	14	CASSVGAGQETQYF	TGTGCCAGCAGCGTAGGAGCGGGCCAAGAGACCCAGTACTTC
TRBJ1-2	TRBV7-8	.	TRBD1	15	CASSLRVGQGGGYTF	TGTGCCAGCAGCTTGAGGGTTGGACAGGGCGGAGGCTACACCTTC
TRBJ2-1	TRBV7-6	.	TRBD2	15	CASSLEGLGYNEQFF	TGTGCCAGCAGCTTAGAGGGACTAGGTTACAATGAGCAGTTCTTC
TRBJ1-2	TRBV10-3	.	.	13	CAISEDSFYGYTF	TGTGCCATCAGTGAAGACTCTTTCTATGGCTACACCTTC
TRBJ2-1	TRBV11-2	.	TRBD2	15	CASSGGGANYNEQFF	TGTGCCAGCAGCGGCGGGGGTGCTAACTACAATGAGCAGTTCTTC
TRBJ2-7	TRBV30	once	.	16	CAWSVLGQGGAYEQYF	TGTGCCTGGAGTGTACTAGGGCAGGGTGGGGCCTACGAGCAGTACTTC
TRBJ2-3	TRBV6-1	.	.	18	CASSEALVWVLSTDTQYF	TGTGCCAGCAGTGAAGCCCTGGTCTGGGTGCTTAGCACAGATACGCAGTATTTT
TRBJ1-2	TRBV23-1	.	.	17	CASSQSEVKDSNYGYTF	TGCGCCAGCAGTCAATCGGAGGTGAAGGATTCTAACTATGGCTACACCTTC
TRBJ1-2	TRBV10-3	.	.	13	CATKAAGSYGYTF	TGTGCCACAAAGGCCGCAGGTAGCTATGGCTACACCTTC
TRBJ2-3	TRBV10-2	.	TRBD1	15	CASSADSTGVDTQYF	TGCGCCAGCAGTGCCGATTCGACAGGGGTAGATACGCAGTATTTT
TRBJ1-5	TRBV6-5	.	.	13	CASSYSGQQPQHF	TGTGCCAGCAGTTACTCAGGACAGCAGCCCCAGCATTTT
TRBJ2-5	TRBV19	.	.	16	CASSIGGTPPSETQYF	TGTGCCAGTAGTATAGGGGGGACACCACCTTCGGAGACCCAGTACTTC
TRBJ2-5	TRBV11-2	.	TRBD2	13	CASRRAGVETQYF	TGTGCCAGCAGGAGAGCGGGAGTGGAGACCCAGTACTTC
TRBJ1-1	TRBV5-1	.	.	15	CASSLSGTASYEAFF	TGCGCCAGCAGCTTGAGCGGGACTGCCAGCTATGAAGCTTTCTTT
TRBJ2-2	TRBV30	.	.	16	CAWSVRPDANTGELFF	TGTGCCTGGAGTGTACGCCCCGACGCGAACACCGGGGAGCTGTTTTTT
TRBJ1-1	TRBV6-5	.	.	13	CASRLGVNTEAFF	TGTGCCAGCAGACTAGGGGTAAATACTGAAGCTTTCTTT